This is a list of T cell receptor beta chains from one sample in a study of CD8 T cells in ankylosing spondylitis. One entry per CDR3 protein, called by TCRdb with MiXCR from the 5' RACE reads. Of under 150,000 distinct CDR3 sequences in the sample, 15% to 20% were seen once. Sequenced input: blood, either unsorted or a sorted T cell fraction (not recorded which). The receptors derive from a male donor with ankylosing spondylitis. Each CDR3 is given with its conserved first and last residue. The D gene is left open where the match is weak. Clone size is shown for a subset of rows, as once, few, many or a class of expanded clone.

j_call v_call d_call clone_size cdr3_aa cdr3_nt
TRBJ1-1 TRBV12-3/TRBV12-4 NA NA CASRGGGAHTEAFF TGTGCCAGCAGAGGCGGTGGGGCTCACACTGAAGCTTTCTTT
TRBJ2-3 TRBV12-3/TRBV12-4 NA few CASSYFGSTDTQYF TGTGCCAGCAGTTATTTCGGCAGCACAGATACGCAGTATTTT
TRBJ2-2 TRBV9 TRBD1 few CASSVGGQGGSGELFF TGTGCCAGCAGCGTAGGTGGACAGGGTGGGTCCGGGGAGCTGTTTTTT
TRBJ1-3 TRBV4-1 NA NA CASSLALRAGNTIYF TGCGCCAGCAGCCTTGCCCTCAGAGCTGGAAACACCATATATTTT
TRBJ2-4 TRBV3-1 TRBD2 few CASSQSGTSGILAKNIQYF TGTGCCAGCAGCCAGTCCGGGACTAGCGGTATACTAGCCAAAAACATTCAGTACTTC
TRBJ1-1 TRBV16 NA NA CASRPGAGAEAFF TGTGCCAGCAGACCCGGGGCAGGGGCCGAAGCTTTCTTT
TRBJ2-1 TRBV28 TRBD2 few CASSFTREPSGSTSYNEQFF TGTGCCAGCAGTTTTACTCGGGAGCCGAGCGGGAGTACCTCCTACAATGAGCAGTTCTTC
TRBJ1-3 TRBV5-4 NA few CASSGSGTMLGNTIYF TGTGCCAGCAGCGGCTCGGGGACGATGTTGGGAAACACCATATATTTT
TRBJ2-7 TRBV2 NA few CASTMTRGWQYF TGTGCCAGCACTATGACTAGAGGTTGGCAGTACTTC
TRBJ2-7 TRBV27 TRBD2 NA CASKGLALKKDYEQYF TGTGCCAGCAAGGGACTAGCCCTAAAGAAGGACTACGAGCAGTACTTC
TRBJ2-7 TRBV29-1 TRBD2 few CSVRDYPYEQYF TGCAGCGTGAGGGACTACCCGTACGAGCAGTACTTC
TRBJ1-1 TRBV19 NA NA CASSSGRVSNTEAFF TGTGCCAGTAGTTCCGGGCGAGTCTCTAACACTGAAGCTTTCTTT
TRBJ2-2 TRBV5-5 NA few CASSEGLLPNTGELFF TGTGCCAGCAGCGAGGGCCTGCTCCCGAACACCGGGGAGCTGTTTTTT
TRBJ2-7 TRBV5-1 NA many CASSFWDGGYEQYF TGCGCCAGCAGCTTCTGGGACGGTGGGTACGAGCAGTACTTC